This T cell receptor (beta chain) was recovered during a study of T cell responses to AZD1222 COVID-19 vaccine. Assay used: immunoSEQ multiplex PCR; TCRdb lists only in-frame clones, some missing. The sample contains roughly 50,000 clones, about 89% of which appear only once. This CDR3 spans 11 amino acids. Germline CDR1 LNHDA, CDR2 SQIVND (reference sequence). The V end lost 6 bases, the J end lost 9 bases, and 9 bases lay between the germline ends. Turning to this clone: What it binds is not known.

Study-level results: There were vaccine-associated CD4 TCRs across spike, dominant at 160-218 and 743-854. Reports say nearly half of spike-specific TCRs go after unmutated variant regions. Vaccination with two AZD1222 doses was followed by a rise in Spike-specific TCR breadth and depth.

Some second doses came at about 4 weeks and others at about 12 weeks; these were pooled. The TCR sequence derives from an adult who received the AZD1222 COVID-19 vaccine. The material sequenced was peripheral blood, taken 28 days after the second AZD1222 dose. The genes are TRBV19 and TRBJ2-1, with D tentatively TRBD1 (5 bases). The CDR3 DNA follows: TGTGCCAGTAGGCAGGGTGCTGAGCAGTTCTTC. Amino acid sequence: CASRQGAEQFF.